This is a list of T cell receptor beta chains from one sample in a study of blood T cell repertoires in COVID-19. TCRdb's copy holds only in-frame clones and misses some; the assay was immunoSEQ multiplex PCR. The profile shows around 57,000 clones, roughly 90% of them singletons. Source material: peripheral blood. The source is a woman of 80 years or more with COVID-19, enrolled during active disease. Each CDR3 is given with its conserved first and last residue. D genes are given only for firm matches. Clone size appears in some rows only: once, few, many, or a class for an expanded clone.

D gene: TRBD1; V gene: TRBV20-1; clone size: once; J gene: TRBJ1-6; CDR3 protein: CSASKGGARNSPLHF; CDR3 DNA: TGCAGTGCTAGTAAAGGGGGCGCGAGGAATTCACCCCTCCACTTT
D gene: NA; V gene: TRBV12-3/TRBV12-4; clone size: NA; J gene: TRBJ1-1; CDR3 protein: CASSAHFLQAFF; CDR3 DNA: TGTGCCAGCAGTGCCCACTTCCTCCAAGCTTTCTTT
D gene: TRBD2; V gene: TRBV7-6; clone size: NA; J gene: TRBJ2-5; CDR3 protein: CASSLRPGLAGVQETQYF; CDR3 DNA: TGTGCCAGCAGCTTAAGACCCGGACTAGCGGGGGTACAAGAGACCCAGTACTTC
D gene: TRBD2; V gene: TRBV7-3; clone size: NA; J gene: TRBJ2-1; CDR3 protein: CASSPRGSGGKGYNEQFF; CDR3 DNA: TGTGCCAGCAGCCCCCGGGGTAGCGGGGGGAAGGGCTACAATGAGCAGTTCTTC
D gene: TRBD1; V gene: TRBV2; clone size: NA; J gene: TRBJ1-2; CDR3 protein: CASRPPGQDYGYTF; CDR3 DNA: TGTGCCAGCAGGCCCCCGGGACAGGACTATGGCTACACCTTC
D gene: TRBD1; V gene: TRBV25-1; clone size: once; J gene: TRBJ1-5; CDR3 protein: CASSEVGQGSNQPQHF; CDR3 DNA: TGTGCCAGCAGTGAGGTAGGACAGGGTAGCAATCAGCCCCAGCATTTT
D gene: NA; V gene: TRBV7-9; clone size: few; J gene: TRBJ1-5; CDR3 protein: CASSFERAQPQHF; CDR3 DNA: TGTGCCAGCAGCTTCGAGAGGGCCCAGCCCCAGCATTTT
D gene: NA; V gene: TRBV6-2/TRBV6-3; clone size: once; J gene: TRBJ2-5; CDR3 protein: CASSYSTDRPGETQYF; CDR3 DNA: TGTGCCAGCAGTTACTCGACGGATAGGCCGGGAGAGACCCAGTACTTC
D gene: NA; V gene: TRBV19; clone size: NA; J gene: TRBJ1-2; CDR3 protein: CASKDRVHGYTF; CDR3 DNA: TGTGCCAGCAAGGACAGAGTCCATGGCTACACCTTC
D gene: NA; V gene: TRBV12-5; clone size: NA; J gene: TRBJ2-2; CDR3 protein: CASGPRGGNTGELFF; CDR3 DNA: TGTGCTAGTGGTCCCCGAGGGGGAAACACCGGGGAGCTGTTTTTT
D gene: NA; V gene: TRBV12-5; clone size: once; J gene: TRBJ1-5; CDR3 protein: CASGKGADSNQPQHF; CDR3 DNA: TGTGCTAGTGGAAAAGGGGCAGATAGCAATCAGCCCCAGCATTTT
D gene: TRBD1; V gene: TRBV5-1; clone size: few; J gene: TRBJ1-5; CDR3 protein: CASSLGDSGGQPQHF; CDR3 DNA: TGCGCCAGCAGCTTGGGGGACAGCGGGGGTCAGCCCCAGCATTTT
D gene: NA; V gene: TRBV6-4; clone size: NA; J gene: TRBJ2-2; CDR3 protein: CATRKGVNTGELFF; CDR3 DNA: TGTGCTACGAGGAAAGGGGTGAACACCGGGGAGCTGTTTTTT
D gene: TRBD1; V gene: TRBV5-1; clone size: few; J gene: TRBJ1-1; CDR3 protein: CASSLDLTGGRWEAFF; CDR3 DNA: TGCGCCAGCAGCTTGGATCTAACAGGGGGCCGGTGGGAAGCTTTCTTT
D gene: NA; V gene: TRBV5-1; clone size: NA; J gene: TRBJ1-2; CDR3 protein: CASSLAVSGGGYGYTF; CDR3 DNA: TGCGCCAGCAGCTTGGCCGTAAGCGGGGGAGGCTATGGCTACACCTTC
D gene: NA; V gene: TRBV5-1; clone size: NA; J gene: TRBJ2-4; CDR3 protein: CASSLIPGVAKNIQYF; CDR3 DNA: TGCGCCAGCAGCTTGATTCCGGGGGTAGCCAAAAACATTCAGTACTTC
D gene: NA; V gene: TRBV3-1/TRBV3-2; clone size: NA; J gene: TRBJ1-1; CDR3 protein: CASSQGNTEAFF; CDR3 DNA: TGTGCCAGCAGCCAGGGCAACACTGAAGCTTTCTTT
D gene: NA; V gene: TRBV19; clone size: NA; J gene: TRBJ2-5; CDR3 protein: CASSSPLLSFYF; CDR3 DNA: TGTGCCAGTAGTTCCCCCCTTCTTAGTTTTTACTTC
D gene: TRBD1; V gene: TRBV24-1; clone size: NA; J gene: TRBJ1-2; CDR3 protein: CATARGQAYGYTF; CDR3 DNA: TGTGCCACCGCACGGGGACAGGCCTATGGCTACACCTTC
D gene: NA; V gene: TRBV21-1; clone size: NA; J gene: TRBJ1-2; CDR3 protein: CASSRQLSNYGYTF; CDR3 DNA: TGTGCCAGCAGTCGACAGCTTTCTAACTATGGCTACACCTTC
D gene: TRBD2; V gene: TRBV10-3; clone size: NA; J gene: TRBJ2-7; CDR3 protein: CATLGVASGDEQYF; CDR3 DNA: TGTGCCACCCTCGGGGTGGCTAGCGGGGACGAGCAGTACTTC
D gene: TRBD1; V gene: TRBV10-3; clone size: medium-sized; J gene: TRBJ2-2; CDR3 protein: CAISDTDRGRAGELFF; CDR3 DNA: TGTGCCATCAGTGACACGGACAGGGGTCGCGCCGGGGAGCTGTTTTTT
D gene: TRBD1; V gene: TRBV15; clone size: NA; J gene: TRBJ1-2; CDR3 protein: CATSLLGGPNYGYTF; CDR3 DNA: TGTGCCACCAGCCTGCTAGGGGGCCCTAACTATGGCTACACCTTC
D gene: TRBD2; V gene: TRBV7-7; clone size: NA; J gene: TRBJ2-5; CDR3 protein: CASSPLERGLGTQYF; CDR3 DNA: TGTGCTAGCAGCCCCTTGGAGCGGGGGTTGGGGACCCAGTACTTC
D gene: TRBD1; V gene: TRBV6-8; clone size: few; J gene: TRBJ1-5; CDR3 protein: CASSYLMTGKWPQHF; CDR3 DNA: TGTGCCAGCAGTTACCTAATGACAGGGAAGTGGCCCCAGCATTTT
D gene: NA; V gene: TRBV5-6; clone size: once; J gene: TRBJ1-5; CDR3 protein: CASSLTDGVQPQHF; CDR3 DNA: TGTGCCAGCAGCTTAACAGACGGGGTTCAGCCCCAGCATTTT
D gene: NA; V gene: TRBV7-9; clone size: NA; J gene: TRBJ1-5; CDR3 protein: CASSPTVVGQPQHF; CDR3 DNA: TGTGCCAGCAGCCCCACCGTAGTCGGTCAGCCCCAGCATTTT
D gene: TRBD2; V gene: TRBV13; clone size: NA; J gene: TRBJ2-3; CDR3 protein: CASSAAGGTSTDTQYF; CDR3 DNA: TGTGCCAGCAGCGCAGCGGGGGGGACTAGCACAGATACGCAGTATTTT
D gene: TRBD1; V gene: TRBV6-2/TRBV6-3; clone size: few; J gene: TRBJ1-2; CDR3 protein: CASSYSGQTNYGYTF; CDR3 DNA: TGTGCCAGCAGTTACTCGGGACAGACTAACTATGGCTACACCTTC
D gene: NA; V gene: TRBV18; clone size: NA; J gene: TRBJ1-2; CDR3 protein: CASSPPREPYGYTF; CDR3 DNA: TGTGCCAGCTCACCACCAAGGGAGCCGTATGGCTACACCTTC
D gene: NA; V gene: TRBV20-1; clone size: NA; J gene: TRBJ2-7; CDR3 protein: CSASGDTTYEQYF; CDR3 DNA: TGCAGTGCTAGTGGGGACACTACCTACGAGCAGTACTTC
D gene: NA; V gene: TRBV30; clone size: NA; J gene: TRBJ1-3; CDR3 protein: CAWSPSSTIYF; CDR3 DNA: TGTGCCTGGAGTCCCTCGAGTACCATATATTTT
D gene: TRBD1; V gene: TRBV7-9; clone size: NA; J gene: TRBJ2-7; CDR3 protein: CASSPSTGVLLEQYF; CDR3 DNA: TGTGCCAGCAGCCCATCGACAGGGGTCCTATTAGAGCAGTACTTC